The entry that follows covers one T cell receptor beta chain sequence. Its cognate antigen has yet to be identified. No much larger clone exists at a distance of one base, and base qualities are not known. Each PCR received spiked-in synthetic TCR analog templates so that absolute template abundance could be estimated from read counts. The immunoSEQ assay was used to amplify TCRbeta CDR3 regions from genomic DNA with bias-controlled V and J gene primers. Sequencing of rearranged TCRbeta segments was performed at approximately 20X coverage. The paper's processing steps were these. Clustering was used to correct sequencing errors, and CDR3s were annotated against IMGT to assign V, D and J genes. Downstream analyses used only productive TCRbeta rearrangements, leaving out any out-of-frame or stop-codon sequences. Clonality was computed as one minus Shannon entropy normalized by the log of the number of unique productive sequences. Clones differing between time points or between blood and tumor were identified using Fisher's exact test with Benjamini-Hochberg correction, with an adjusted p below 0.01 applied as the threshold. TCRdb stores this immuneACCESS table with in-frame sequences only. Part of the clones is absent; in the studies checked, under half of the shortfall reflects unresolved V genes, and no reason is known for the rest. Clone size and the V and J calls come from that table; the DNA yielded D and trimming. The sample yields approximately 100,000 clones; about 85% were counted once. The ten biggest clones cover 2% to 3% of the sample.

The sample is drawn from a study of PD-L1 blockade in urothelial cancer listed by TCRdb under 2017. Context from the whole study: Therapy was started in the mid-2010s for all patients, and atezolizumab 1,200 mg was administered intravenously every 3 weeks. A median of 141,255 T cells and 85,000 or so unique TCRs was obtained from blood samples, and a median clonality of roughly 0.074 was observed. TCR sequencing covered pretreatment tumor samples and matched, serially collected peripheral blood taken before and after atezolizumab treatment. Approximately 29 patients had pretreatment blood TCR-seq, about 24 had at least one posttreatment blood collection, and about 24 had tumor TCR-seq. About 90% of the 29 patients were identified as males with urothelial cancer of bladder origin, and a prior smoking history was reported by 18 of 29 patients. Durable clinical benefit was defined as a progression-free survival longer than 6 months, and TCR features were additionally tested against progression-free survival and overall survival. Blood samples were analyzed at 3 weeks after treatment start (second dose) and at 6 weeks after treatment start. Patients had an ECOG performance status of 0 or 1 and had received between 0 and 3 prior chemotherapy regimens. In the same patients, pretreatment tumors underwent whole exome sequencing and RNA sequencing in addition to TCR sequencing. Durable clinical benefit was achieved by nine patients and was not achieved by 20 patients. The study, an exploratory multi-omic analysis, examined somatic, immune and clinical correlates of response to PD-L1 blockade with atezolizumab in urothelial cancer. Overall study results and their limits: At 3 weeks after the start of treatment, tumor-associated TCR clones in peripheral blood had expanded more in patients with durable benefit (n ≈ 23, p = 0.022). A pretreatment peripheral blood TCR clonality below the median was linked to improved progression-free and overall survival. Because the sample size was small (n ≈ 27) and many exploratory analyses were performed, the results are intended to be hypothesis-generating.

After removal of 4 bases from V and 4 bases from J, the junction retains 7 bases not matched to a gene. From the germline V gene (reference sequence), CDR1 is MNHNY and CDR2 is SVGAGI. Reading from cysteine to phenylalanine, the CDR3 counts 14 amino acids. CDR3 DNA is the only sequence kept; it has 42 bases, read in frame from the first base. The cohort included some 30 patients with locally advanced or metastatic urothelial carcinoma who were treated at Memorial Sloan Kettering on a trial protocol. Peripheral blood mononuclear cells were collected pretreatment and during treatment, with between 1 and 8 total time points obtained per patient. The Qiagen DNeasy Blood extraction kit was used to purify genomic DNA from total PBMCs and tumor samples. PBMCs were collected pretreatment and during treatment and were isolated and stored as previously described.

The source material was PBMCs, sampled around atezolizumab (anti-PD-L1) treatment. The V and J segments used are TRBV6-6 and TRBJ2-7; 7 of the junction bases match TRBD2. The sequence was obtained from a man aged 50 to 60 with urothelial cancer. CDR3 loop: CASSSSSGGYEQYF. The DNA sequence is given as TGTGCCAGCAGTTCGTCTAGCGGAGGATACGAGCAGTACTTC.